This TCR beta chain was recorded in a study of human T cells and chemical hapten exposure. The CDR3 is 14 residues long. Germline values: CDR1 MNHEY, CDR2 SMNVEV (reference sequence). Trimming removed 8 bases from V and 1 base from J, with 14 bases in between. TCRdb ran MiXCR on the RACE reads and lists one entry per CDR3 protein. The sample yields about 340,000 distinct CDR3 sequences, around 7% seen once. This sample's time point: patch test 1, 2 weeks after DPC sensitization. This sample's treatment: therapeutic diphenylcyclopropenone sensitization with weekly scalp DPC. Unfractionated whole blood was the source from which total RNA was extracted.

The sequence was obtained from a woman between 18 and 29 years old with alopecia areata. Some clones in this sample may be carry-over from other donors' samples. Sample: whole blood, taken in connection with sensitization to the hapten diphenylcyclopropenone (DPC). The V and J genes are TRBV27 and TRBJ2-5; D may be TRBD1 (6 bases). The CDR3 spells CASRKDSSQETQYF. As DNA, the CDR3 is TGTGCCAGCCGAAAGGACAGCAGCCAAGAGACCCAGTACTTC.